These 11 T cell receptor beta chains were all obtained from the same sample, sequenced in a study of spatial heterogeneity in lung cancer. Time point noted: sample taken at primary tumor resection. Extraction of whole RNA from tumor, nontumor lung or frozen PBMC preceded unsorted sequencing. A single record per CDR3 protein comes from TCRdb applying MiXCR to the 5' RACE reads. The sample carries 40,000 to 50,000 distinct CDR3 sequences, 7.6% recorded once. This specimen consisted of PBMCs, obtained at surgery. Receptors were obtained from a female donor with early-stage non-small cell lung cancer.

The V and J genes are TRBV6-5 and TRBJ2-3, with D possibly matching TRBD1 (6 bases). Looked up from germline, CDR1 is MNHEY and CDR2 is SVGAGI. This CDR3 spans 15 amino acids. The V gene lost 6 bases and the J gene lost 0 bases, with 13 bases spanning the gap. CDR3 DNA sequence: TGTGCCAGCAGCCTTGACAGGAGGAGCACAGATACGCAGTATTTT. Amino acid sequence: CASSLDRRSTDTQYF.

This clonotype has a count of ten or more. V is TRBV29-1 and J is TRBJ2-2; 7 bases map to TRBD2. The length of the CDR3 is 14 residues. Germline trimming cut 6 bases from V and 7 bases from J; bases unmatched to any gene: 11. CDR1 is SQVTM, CDR2 ANQGSEA, per germline. The CDR3, as DNA: TGCAGCGTACCATCAAGCGGGGTGGGCGGGGAGCTGTTTTTT. Translated: CSVPSSGVGGELFF.

This clonotype ranks as medium-sized. The chain joins TRBV3-1 to TRBJ2-2, with 8 bases matching TRBD2. The length of the CDR3 is 17 residues. Germline V gene lookup returns CDR1 LGHDT and CDR2 YNNKEL (reference sequence). Trimming removed 4 bases from V and 7 bases from J; junction bases left unmatched: 14. The CDR3 DNA is TGTGCCAGCAGCCCCTTTATGTCGGGGGGGCCTGACGGGGAGCTGTTTTTT. It codes for CASSPFMSGGPDGELFF.

This clonotype was detected ten times or more. The germline gene is not matched at one end of the junction; a read error may be the cause. The J gene is TRBJ1-5, the V gene TRBV13; D is ambiguous. Germline V gives CDR1 PRHDT, CDR2 FYEKMQ (reference sequence). The CDR3 totals 14 residues. This CDR3 reads CASSLGGSHQPQHF. CDR3 nucleotides: TGTGCCAGCAGCCTAGGCGGGAGCCATCAGCCCCAGCATTTT.

The chain links TRBV19 to TRBJ2-1, with 12 bases lining up with TRBD2. The J segment lost 4 bases and the V segment lost 8 bases, leaving 15 bases of the junction unmatched. Germline CDR1 is LNHDA and CDR2 is SQIVND (reference sequence). CDR3 size: 18 residues. The CDR3 sequence is CASSLPSSGGVVYNEQFF. The CDR3 DNA follows: TGTGCCAGTTCTTTACCTTCTAGCGGGGGGGTCGTGTACAATGAGCAGTTCTTC.

Ten or more counts support this clonotype. The rearrangement joins TRBV28 to TRBJ2-1, with 8 bases matching TRBD1. Germline V CDR1 and CDR2: MDHEN, SYDVKM. Unmatched junction bases numbered 5, after V lost 1 base and J lost 6 bases. This CDR3 contains 15 residues. CDR3 region: CASSLFGQGFNEQFF. CDR3 DNA: TGTGCCAGCAGTTTATTTGGACAGGGATTCAATGAGCAGTTCTTC.

This clonotype was counted between two and nine times. The genes are TRBV6-1 and TRBJ1-6, with D possibly TRBD1 on 5 matching bases. V was cut by 6 bases and J by 7 bases, with 16 bases left in between. The germline V gene has CDR1 MNHNS and CDR2 SASEGT. CDR3 length: 15 residues. CDR3 DNA sequence: TGTGCCAGCAGCACCAGGGAAGGTGGAAATTCACCCCTCCACTTT. Protein product: CASSTREGGNSPLHF.

The V call is TRBV7-2, the J call TRBJ2-1; no clear D gene. The germline V gene has CDR1 SGHTA and CDR2 FQGNSA. Trimming removed 4 bases from V and 4 bases from J, with 11 bases in between. This CDR3 region has 14 residues. The CDR3 region is CASSSRPGYNEQFF. Here the CDR3 DNA reads TGTGCCAGCAGCTCCCGTCCCGGGTACAATGAGCAGTTCTTC.

Only a few counts were recorded for this clonotype. The V gene is TRBV11-3, the J gene TRBJ2-2; 8 bases match TRBD1. J gave up 8 bases and V 0 bases, and 2 bases lay outside the gene matches. Germline V gene sequence: CDR1 SGHNT, CDR2 YENEEA. This CDR3 spans 14 amino acids. The CDR3 here is CASSLDGDRGELFF. The CDR3 DNA reads as TGTGCCAGCAGCTTAGACGGGGACAGGGGGGAGCTGTTTTTT.

This clonotype was seen only a few times. The chain employs TRBV5-1 and TRBJ2-7; D possibly matches TRBD1 or TRBD2 (5 bases each). Trimming removed 7 bases from V and 2 bases from J, with 16 bases in between. CDR1 and CDR2 from the germline V gene are SGHRS and YFSETQ. The CDR3 has 14 residues. The DNA for the CDR3 is TGCGCCAGCCAAGGGGACCCCCTTACCTACGAGCAGTACTTC. Its translation: CASQGDPLTYEQYF. The full variable domain, its missing parts supplied by reference TRBV5-1 and TRBJ2-7, is KAGVTQTPRYLIKTRGQQVTLSCSPISGHRSVSWYQQTPGQGLQFLFEYFSETQRNKGNFPGRFSGRQFSNSRSEMNVSTLELGDSALYLCASQGDPLTYEQYFGPGTRLTVT.

Of note for this clonotype: With a much larger clone just one base away, this may be a read error. The genes are TRBV4-1 and TRBJ1-2; 7 nucleotides line up with TRBD1. Per germline, CDR1 MGHRA and CDR2 YSYEKL. CDR3 length equals 15 residues. The CDR3 DNA is TGCGTCAGCAGCCAAGATGTAGGGACAGCCTATGGCTACACCTTC. This gives the protein CVSSQDVGTAYGYTF.